This is a list of T cell receptor beta chains from one sample in a study of long-term antiretroviral therapy in people with HIV. Some clones are missing from TCRdb's copy, which holds only in-frame ones; the method was immunoSEQ multiplex PCR. The table includes approximately 24,000 clones, about 76% detected once. The sample in question was unsorted PBMCs, obtained at the start of antiretroviral therapy, before treatment. These receptors all come from a woman between 18 and 29 years old with HIV. CDR3s include the opening cysteine and the closing phenylalanine or tryptophan. D genes are given only for firm matches. Clone sizes are given selectively: once, few, many, or a class where the clone is expanded.

>.|TRBV11-1|13|TRBJ2-7|.
CASSLADEYEQYF
TGTGCCAGCAGCTTAGCGGATGAATACGAGCAGTACTTC
>.|TRBV11-2|15|TRBJ1-5|TRBD1
CASSSTGFSNQPQHF
TGTGCCAGCAGCTCGACAGGGTTTAGCAATCAGCCCCAGCATTTT
>.|TRBV9|15|TRBJ1-4|.
CASSVTQGYNEKLFF
TGTGCCAGCAGCGTGACACAGGGCTATAATGAAAAACTGTTTTTT
>.|TRBV7-9|17|TRBJ2-1|TRBD2
CASSLQYAGGSYNEQFF
TGTGCCAGCAGCTTACAGTATGCGGGGGGCTCCTACAATGAGCAGTTCTTC
>.|TRBV6-1|16|TRBJ2-7|.
CASSELSRYQRVEQYF
TGTGCCAGCAGTGAACTTTCTCGTTATCAGCGGGTCGAGCAGTACTTC
>.|TRBV5-1|15|TRBJ2-7|.
CASSLSWVRGYEQYF
TGCGCCAGCAGCTTGTCCTGGGTGAGGGGATACGAGCAGTACTTC
>.|TRBV29-1|12|TRBJ2-7|.
CSVEVSGYEQYF
TGCAGCGTTGAAGTTAGCGGCTACGAGCAGTACTTC
>few|TRBV27|14|TRBJ2-2|.
CASSFQMNTGELFF
TGTGCCAGCAGTTTCCAGATGAACACCGGGGAGCTGTTTTTT
>.|TRBV4-2|13|TRBJ1-1|.
CASSQDPDTEAFF
TGTGCCAGCAGCCAAGATCCGGACACTGAAGCTTTCTTT
>once|TRBV6-5|15|TRBJ1-5|.
CASSYSTSQNQPQHF
TGTGCCAGCAGTTACTCGACTTCCCAAAATCAGCCCCAGCATTTT
>few|TRBV7-2|16|TRBJ1-2|.
CASSFAHRGNNYGYTF
TGTGCCAGCAGCTTCGCCCACCGGGGGAACAACTATGGCTACACCTTC
>.|TRBV7-2|15|TRBJ1-3|TRBD1
CASSFGGQLGTTIYF
TGTGCCAGCAGCTTCGGGGGACAGCTTGGAACCACCATATATTTT
>medium-sized|TRBV6-1|13|TRBJ2-7|.
CASRYGFSYEQYF
TGTGCCAGCAGATATGGATTCTCCTACGAGCAGTACTTC
>.|TRBV28|14|TRBJ2-5|.
CASSRKSLRETQYF
TGTGCCAGCAGCCGAAAGAGCCTACGGGAGACCCAGTACTTC
>.|TRBV5-1|14|TRBJ1-1|.
CASSLFDVNTEAFF
TGCGCCAGCAGCTTGTTTGACGTGAACACTGAAGCTTTCTTT
>.|TRBV19|14|TRBJ1-4|.
CASNGRGPNEKLFF
TGTGCCAGTAACGGCCGGGGCCCTAATGAAAAACTGTTTTTT
>.|TRBV6-6|13|TRBJ2-5|.
CASSRTEPRTQYF
TGTGCCAGCAGTCGGACGGAGCCGCGGACCCAGTACTTC
>few|TRBV28|16|TRBJ2-7|TRBD2
CASSLPHSGSRNEQYF
TGTGCCAGCAGTTTGCCCCATAGCGGGAGTCGTAACGAGCAGTACTTC
>.|TRBV27|14|TRBJ2-7|TRBD2
CASSLIGGAHEQYF
TGTGCCAGCAGTTTAATCGGGGGGGCCCACGAGCAGTACTTC
>.|TRBV4-3|16|TRBJ2-1|TRBD2
CASTRGTSGAYNEQFF
TGCGCCAGCACGCGTGGGACTAGCGGGGCATACAATGAGCAGTTCTTC
>.|TRBV28|15|TRBJ2-1|TRBD1
CASRPPGQGLNEQFF
TGTGCCAGCAGACCGCCGGGACAGGGCCTCAATGAGCAGTTCTTC
>.|TRBV5-1|18|TRBJ2-5|.
CASSSLEGGTPLQETQYF
TGCGCCAGCAGCTCTCTTGAAGGGGGGACACCTCTCCAAGAGACCCAGTACTTC
>.|TRBV7-9|15|TRBJ2-4|TRBD2
CASSISGGAKNIQYF
TGTGCCAGCAGCATCAGCGGGGGGGCCAAAAACATTCAGTACTTC
>once|TRBV6-5|12|TRBJ2-7|.
CASSSTGYEQYF
TGTGCCAGCAGCTCCACCGGGTACGAGCAGTACTTC
>.|TRBV5-5|17|TRBJ2-3|TRBD2
CASSLGSGGWYVDTQYF
TGTGCCAGCAGCTTGGGTAGCGGGGGTTGGTATGTAGATACGCAGTATTTT
>few|TRBV2|15|TRBJ2-7|.
CASLTRVSTPREQYF
TGTGCCAGTTTGACCAGGGTCTCGACCCCTAGGGAGCAGTACTTC
>few|TRBV28|13|TRBJ2-2|.
CASSSTSTGELFF
TGTGCCAGCAGTTCGACTAGCACCGGGGAGCTGTTTTTT
>.|TRBV10-3|11|TRBJ2-7|.
CAVGPPGEQYF
TGTGCCGTTGGCCCGCCGGGAGAGCAGTACTTC
>few|TRBV4-2|15|TRBJ2-7|.
CASSQDLGQAYEQYF
TGTGCCAGCAGCCAAGATCTAGGGCAGGCCTACGAGCAGTACTTC
>few|TRBV27|15|TRBJ2-2|.
CASSLVPQGTGELFF
TGTGCCAGCAGTTTAGTACCACAGGGCACCGGGGAGCTGTTTTTT
>.|TRBV25-1|14|TRBJ1-4|.
CASSEIRSNEKLFF
TGTGCCAGCAGTGAAATAAGGTCAAATGAAAAACTGTTTTTT
>.|TRBV19|13|TRBJ2-5|TRBD1
CASSTSGGSYQYF
TGTGCCAGTAGCACCTCAGGGGGCTCATACCAGTACTTC
>.|TRBV30|14|TRBJ1-5|.
CAWSPGPGNQPQHF
TGTGCCTGGAGTCCGGGACCGGGCAATCAGCCCCAGCATTTT
>.|TRBV27|14|TRBJ1-1|.
CASSLGGGNTEAFF
TGTGCCAGCAGTTTAGGGGGGGGAAACACTGAAGCTTTCTTT
>medium-sized|TRBV5-1|14|TRBJ1-2|TRBD1
CASSLPGTGIGYTF
TGCGCCAGCAGCTTGCCCGGGACAGGGATAGGCTACACCTTC
>.|TRBV4-3|16|TRBJ2-1|TRBD2
CASSQVGLAVPNEQFF
TGCGCCAGCAGCCAAGTCGGACTAGCGGTCCCCAATGAGCAGTTCTTC
>.|TRBV6-5|14|TRBJ1-2|.
CASSSSGQSYGYTF
TGTGCCAGCAGTTCCTCCGGACAGAGCTATGGCTACACCTTC
>.|TRBV2|14|TRBJ1-4|.
CASSEKGFTEKLFF
TGTGCCAGCAGTGAAAAGGGGTTTACTGAAAAACTGTTTTTT
>.|TRBV13|15|TRBJ1-2|TRBD1
CASSLRTGLIYGYTF
TGTGCCAGCAGCCTCCGGACAGGACTCATCTATGGCTACACCTTC
>.|TRBV2|19|TRBJ1-3|TRBD1
CASSEAPPDRPLSGNTIYF
TGTGCCAGCAGTGAAGCCCCACCGGACAGGCCACTGTCTGGAAACACCATATATTTT
>.|TRBV10-3|15|TRBJ1-5|.
CAISESGGVGQPQHF
TGTGCCATCAGTGAGTCCGGCGGGGTAGGTCAGCCCCAGCATTTT
>.|TRBV5-1|14|TRBJ2-7|.
CASSLLPSSYEQYF
TGCGCCAGCAGCTTGCTGCCGAGCTCCTACGAGCAGTACTTC